A selection of T cell receptor beta chains follows, all from one sample in a study of regulatory T cells in long-lasting Graves disease. TCRdb independently ran MiXCR on the multiplex PCR reads; one entry per CDR3 protein. Of about 420,000 distinct CDR3 sequences detected, over 15% appear once; the ten largest clones hold 23%. Separately, the same data were catalogued under a study of T cells in Graves' hyperthyroidism and ophthalmopathy.

The source was peripheral blood mononuclear cells (PBMCs), collected at new diagnosis, from a patient treated with antithyroid drugs. Receptors originate from a woman aged 18 to 35 with Graves disease. The CDR3 runs from the conserved cysteine through the conserved F or W. The D gene is left open where the match is weak. Clone size is not always given. Where it is, it says once, few, many or a class for expanded clones.

v_gene	j_gene	abundance	d_gene	CDR3nt	CDR3aa
TRBV9	TRBJ2-3	NA	NA	TGTGCCAGCAGCGTAGATAGCACAGATACGCAGTATTTT	CASSVDSTDTQYF
TRBV7-8	TRBJ1-3	many	NA	TGTGCCAGCAGCCTCAGGGTCTCTGGAAACACCATATATTTT	CASSLRVSGNTIYF
TRBV6-5	TRBJ2-7	many	TRBD2	TGTGCCAGCAGTTACTTAGGGACTAGCGGGAGGTACGAGCAGTACTTC	CASSYLGTSGRYEQYF
TRBV20-1	TRBJ2-5	many	NA	TGCAGTGCGAATAGCGGAACCCCAGAGACCCAGTACTTC	CSANSGTPETQYF
TRBV29-1	TRBJ2-4	NA	NA	TGCAGCGTTGCTGGAGTCCTAGCCAAAAACATTCAGTACTTC	CSVAGVLAKNIQYF
TRBV2	TRBJ2-3	many	NA	TGTGCCAGCTCCAGATTATTTCGAACAGATACGCAGTATTTT	CASSRLFRTDTQYF
TRBV2	TRBJ2-7	many	NA	TGTGCCAGCAGGGCCTCCGCGTCCTACGAGCAGTACTTC	CASRASASYEQYF
TRBV28	TRBJ2-6	many	NA	TGTGCCAGCGGGATCGGGACTGCAGGCTCTGGGGCCAACGTCCTGACTTTC	CASGIGTAGSGANVLTF
TRBV18	TRBJ1-3	few	TRBD1	TGTGCCAGCTCACCAAGGACAGGGATATACTCCTCTGGAAACACCATATATTTT	CASSPRTGIYSSGNTIYF
TRBV7-8	TRBJ1-4	few	NA	TGTGCCAGCAGCACAATACAGGACTCAACTAATGAAAAACTGTTTTTT	CASSTIQDSTNEKLFF
TRBV6-2/TRBV6-3	TRBJ2-7	few	NA	TGTGCCAGCTTCTCCAGGGCGTACGAGCAGTACTTC	CASFSRAYEQYF
TRBV27	TRBJ2-2	few	TRBD2	TGTGCCAGCAGGCTAGCGGGGACGAACACCGGGGAGCTGTTTTTT	CASRLAGTNTGELFF
TRBV25-1	TRBJ1-2	few	NA	TGTGCCAGCAGTGAACCCCCAGGGGATAATAATAACTATGGCTACACCTTC	CASSEPPGDNNNYGYTF
TRBV28	TRBJ1-3	many	NA	TGTGCCAGCGGAATCAGCAGAGGAAACACCATATATTTT	CASGISRGNTIYF
TRBV12-3/TRBV12-4	TRBJ2-1	NA	TRBD2	TGTGCCAGCAGTTTAGCGCGAGCGGGAGGGAATCACAATGAGCAGTTCTTC	CASSLARAGGNHNEQFF
TRBV7-2	TRBJ2-7	many	TRBD2	TGTGCCAGCAGCTTTAGCGGGAGGGCCTCCGAGCAGTACTTC	CASSFSGRASEQYF
TRBV5-5	TRBJ2-1	many	NA	TGTGCCAGCACCCTTGGTGGGAGCAAATGGCAGTTCTTC	CASTLGGSKWQFF
TRBV27	TRBJ2-7	few	TRBD2	TGTGCCAGCAGTTTCGGGAGGATAGGTTTCGAGCAGTACTTC	CASSFGRIGFEQYF
TRBV30	TRBJ1-1	NA	NA	TGTGCCTGGAGTGGGGGGGCCGGCACTGAAGCTTTCTTT	CAWSGGAGTEAFF
TRBV2	TRBJ2-1	many	NA	TGTGCCAGCAGTGATTTCGATGAGCAGTTCTTC	CASSDFDEQFF
TRBV20-1	TRBJ2-3	many	TRBD1	TGCAGTGCAGAGGGGACAGGGGTCGCCACAGATACGCAGTATTTT	CSAEGTGVATDTQYF
TRBV28	TRBJ1-4	many	NA	TGTGCCAGCAGTTTAGGAAGGTCCTCGACAGGTCCCGTAAGACTAGGGGAAAAACTGTTTTTT	CASSLGRSSTGPVRLGEKLFF
TRBV7-9	TRBJ2-3	NA	TRBD1	TGTGCAGCAAACAGGGGGCTGGCAGATACGCAGTATTTT	CAANRGLADTQYF
TRBV24-1	TRBJ2-2	NA	TRBD1	TGTGCCACCAGTGAACCCGGGACAGGGCAATTTTTGGAGCTGTTTTTT	CATSEPGTGQFLELFF
TRBV9	TRBJ1-1	NA	NA	TGTGCCAGCAGCGTAGGCTTCCCTGGGACTGAAGCTTTCTTT	CASSVGFPGTEAFF